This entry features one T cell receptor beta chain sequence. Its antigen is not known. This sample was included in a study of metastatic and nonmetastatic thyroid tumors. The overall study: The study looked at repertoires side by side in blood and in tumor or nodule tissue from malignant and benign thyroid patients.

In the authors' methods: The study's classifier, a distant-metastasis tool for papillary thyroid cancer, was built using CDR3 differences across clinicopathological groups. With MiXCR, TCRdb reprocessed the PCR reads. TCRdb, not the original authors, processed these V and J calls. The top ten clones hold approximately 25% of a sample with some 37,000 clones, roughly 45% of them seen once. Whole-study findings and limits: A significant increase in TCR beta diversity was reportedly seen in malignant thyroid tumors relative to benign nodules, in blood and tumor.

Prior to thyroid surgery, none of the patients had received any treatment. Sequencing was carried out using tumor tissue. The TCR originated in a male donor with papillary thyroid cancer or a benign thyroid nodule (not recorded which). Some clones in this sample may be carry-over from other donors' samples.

The CDR3 reads CASSVNRVLRMDTEAFF. CDR3 coding DNA: TGTGCCAGCAGCGTAAATAGGGTTCTTCGTATGGACACTGAAGCTTTCTTT. This sequence joins TRBV9 and TRBJ1-1; no definite D call. The germline V and J ends were trimmed by 1 base and 3 bases, with 19 bases remaining between them. Germline CDR1 SGDLS, CDR2 YYNGEE. The CDR3 is 17 residues long.